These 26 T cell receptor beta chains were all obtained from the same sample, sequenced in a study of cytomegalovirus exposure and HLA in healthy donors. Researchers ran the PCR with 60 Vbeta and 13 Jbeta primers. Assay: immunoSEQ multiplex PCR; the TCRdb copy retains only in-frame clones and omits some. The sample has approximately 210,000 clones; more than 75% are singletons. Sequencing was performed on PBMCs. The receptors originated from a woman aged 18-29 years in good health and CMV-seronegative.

CDR3 bases: TGTGCCAGCAGCGCCCCCGGGACATCGACAGGGACCCAGTACTTC. Translating gives CASSAPGTSTGTQYF. The gene calls are TRBV7-2 and TRBJ2-5; tentative D call: TRBD1 (6 bases). The CDR3 contains 15 residues. V dropped 5 bases and J dropped 7 bases, with 20 bases sitting between them. Germline V lookup: CDR1 SGHTA, CDR2 FQGNSA.

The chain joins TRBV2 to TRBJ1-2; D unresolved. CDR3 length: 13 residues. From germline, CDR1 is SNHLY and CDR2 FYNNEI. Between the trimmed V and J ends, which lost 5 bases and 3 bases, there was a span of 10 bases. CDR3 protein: CASSRLRDYGYTF. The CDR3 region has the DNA TGTGCCAGCAGTAGACTGAGAGACTATGGCTACACCTTC. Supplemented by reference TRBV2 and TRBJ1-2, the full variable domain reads EPEVTQTPSHQVTQMGQEVILRCVPISNHLYFYWYRQILGQKVEFLVSFYNNEISEKSEIFDDQFSVERPDGSNFTLKIRSTKLEDSAMYFCASSRLRDYGYTFGSGTRLTVV.

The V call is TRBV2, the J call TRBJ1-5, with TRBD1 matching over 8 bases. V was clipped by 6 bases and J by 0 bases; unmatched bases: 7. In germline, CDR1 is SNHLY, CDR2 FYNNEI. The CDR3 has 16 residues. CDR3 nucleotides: TGTGCCAGCAGCCAGACAGGGGATAATAGCAATCAGCCCCAGCATTTT. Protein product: CASSQTGDNSNQPQHF.

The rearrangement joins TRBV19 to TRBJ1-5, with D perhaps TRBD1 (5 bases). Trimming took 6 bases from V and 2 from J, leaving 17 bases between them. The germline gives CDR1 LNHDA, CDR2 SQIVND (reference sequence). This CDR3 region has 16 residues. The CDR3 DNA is TGTGCCAGTAGCATCATAGGGGAGGGTGGCAATCAGCCCCAGCATTTT. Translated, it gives CASSIIGEGGNQPQHF.

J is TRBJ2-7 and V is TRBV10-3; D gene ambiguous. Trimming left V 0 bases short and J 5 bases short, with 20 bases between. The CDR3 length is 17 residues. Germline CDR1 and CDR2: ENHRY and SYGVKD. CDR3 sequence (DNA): TGTGCCATCAGTGAGTCGAGCCGCCCTAGTACAAACCACGAGCAGTACTTC. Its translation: CAISESSRPSTNHEQYF.

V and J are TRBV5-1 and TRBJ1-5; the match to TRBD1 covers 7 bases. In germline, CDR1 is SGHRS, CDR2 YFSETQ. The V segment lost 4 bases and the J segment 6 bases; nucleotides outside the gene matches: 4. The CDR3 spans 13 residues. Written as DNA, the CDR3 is TGCGCCAGCAGCGCCGGGGACAGTCAGCCCCAGCATTTT. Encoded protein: CASSAGDSQPQHF.

The CDR3 DNA is TGTGCCAGCAGTTTTACGGCCCGAGGGGAGGAGGGAGATGGCTACACCTTC. Translation gives CASSFTARGEEGDGYTF. The gene calls are TRBV27 and TRBJ1-2; D possibly corresponds to TRBD1 (5 bases). Germline V lookup: CDR1 MNHEY, CDR2 SMNVEV (reference sequence). The V and J ends lost 3 bases and 6 bases respectively, with 23 bases between them. The CDR3 spans 17 residues.

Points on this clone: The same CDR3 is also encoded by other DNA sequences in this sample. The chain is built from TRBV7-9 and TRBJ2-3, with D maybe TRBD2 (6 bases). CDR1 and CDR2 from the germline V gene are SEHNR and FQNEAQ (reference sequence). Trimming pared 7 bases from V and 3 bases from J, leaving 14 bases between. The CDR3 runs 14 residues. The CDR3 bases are TGTGCCAGCAACGGGAGTGAGCTGACAGATACGCAGTATTTT. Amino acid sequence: CASNGSELTDTQYF.

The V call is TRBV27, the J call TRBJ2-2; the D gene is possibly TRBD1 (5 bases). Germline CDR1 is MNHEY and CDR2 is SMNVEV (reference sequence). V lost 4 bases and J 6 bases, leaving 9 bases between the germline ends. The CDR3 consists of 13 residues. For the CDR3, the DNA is TGTGCCAGCAGTTGGGGCGGTCCCGGGGAGCTGTTTTTT. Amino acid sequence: CASSWGGPGELFF.

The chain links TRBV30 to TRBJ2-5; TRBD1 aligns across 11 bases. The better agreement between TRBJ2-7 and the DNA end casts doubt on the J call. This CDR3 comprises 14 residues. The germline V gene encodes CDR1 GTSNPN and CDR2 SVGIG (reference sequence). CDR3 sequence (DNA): TGTGCCTGGAGTTCCGGACAGGGGGCCGACGAGCAGTACTTC. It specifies CAWSSGQGADEQYF.

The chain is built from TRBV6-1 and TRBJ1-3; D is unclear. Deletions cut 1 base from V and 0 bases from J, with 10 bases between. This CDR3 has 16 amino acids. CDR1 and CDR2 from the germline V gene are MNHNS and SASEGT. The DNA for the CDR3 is TGTGCCAGCAGTGAAGGACTCCTCTCCTCTGGAAACACCATATATTTT. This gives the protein CASSEGLLSSGNTIYF.

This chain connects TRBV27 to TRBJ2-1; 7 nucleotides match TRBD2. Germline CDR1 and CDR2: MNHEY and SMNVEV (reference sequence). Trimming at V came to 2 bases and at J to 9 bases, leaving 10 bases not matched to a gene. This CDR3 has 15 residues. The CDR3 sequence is CASSLTPRLALEQFF. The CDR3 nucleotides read TGTGCCAGCAGTTTAACCCCCCGACTAGCCCTTGAGCAGTTCTTC.

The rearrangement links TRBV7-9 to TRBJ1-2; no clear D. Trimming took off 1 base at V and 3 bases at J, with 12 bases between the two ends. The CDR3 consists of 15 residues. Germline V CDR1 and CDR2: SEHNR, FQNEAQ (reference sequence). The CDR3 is CASSLGGGNDYGYTF. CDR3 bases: TGTGCCAGCAGCTTAGGAGGAGGGAACGACTATGGCTACACCTTC.

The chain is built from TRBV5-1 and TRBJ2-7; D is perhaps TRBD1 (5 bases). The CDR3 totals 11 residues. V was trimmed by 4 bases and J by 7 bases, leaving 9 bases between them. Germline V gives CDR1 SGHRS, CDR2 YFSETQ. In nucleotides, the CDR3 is TGCGCCAGCAGCCTTCAGGGTGAGCAGTACTTC. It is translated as CASSLQGEQYF.

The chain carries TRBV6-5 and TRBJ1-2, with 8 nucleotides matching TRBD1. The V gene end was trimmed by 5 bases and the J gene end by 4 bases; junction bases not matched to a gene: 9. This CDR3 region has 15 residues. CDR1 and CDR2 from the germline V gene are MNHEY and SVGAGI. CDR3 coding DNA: TGTGCCAGCAGTCATGGACAGGGCCTAGCCTATGGCTACACCTTC. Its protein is CASSHGQGLAYGYTF.

The CDR3 protein is CASGQGAYTDTQYF. CDR3 DNA sequence: TGTGCCAGTGGACAGGGGGCATATACAGATACGCAGTATTTT. The gene calls are TRBV19 and TRBJ2-3, with 11 bases lining up with TRBD1. The CDR3 spans 14 residues. CDR1 and CDR2 from the germline V gene are LNHDA and SQIVND (reference sequence). J was trimmed by 3 bases and V by 8 bases; bases with no gene match: 4. Variable domain in full (rest from reference TRBV19 and TRBJ2-3): DGGITQSPKYLFRKEGQNVTLSCEQNLNHDAMYWYRQDPGQGLRLIYYSQIVNDFQKGDIAEGYSVSREKKESFPLTVTSAQKNPTAFYLCASGQGAYTDTQYFGPGTRLTVL.

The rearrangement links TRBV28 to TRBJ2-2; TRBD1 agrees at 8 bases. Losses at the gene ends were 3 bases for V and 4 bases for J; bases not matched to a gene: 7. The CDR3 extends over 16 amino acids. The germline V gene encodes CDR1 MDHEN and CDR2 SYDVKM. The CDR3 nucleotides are TGTGCCAGCAGTTTGCCAGGGGGCCGGGTCACCGGGGAGCTGTTTTTT. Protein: CASSLPGGRVTGELFF.

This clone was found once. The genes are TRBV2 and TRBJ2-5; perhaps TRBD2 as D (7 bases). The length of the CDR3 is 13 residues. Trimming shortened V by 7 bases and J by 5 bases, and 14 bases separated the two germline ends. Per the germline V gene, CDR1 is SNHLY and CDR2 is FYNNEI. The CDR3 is CASTRGGGETQYF. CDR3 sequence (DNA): TGTGCCAGCACCAGAGGGGGAGGGGAGACCCAGTACTTC.

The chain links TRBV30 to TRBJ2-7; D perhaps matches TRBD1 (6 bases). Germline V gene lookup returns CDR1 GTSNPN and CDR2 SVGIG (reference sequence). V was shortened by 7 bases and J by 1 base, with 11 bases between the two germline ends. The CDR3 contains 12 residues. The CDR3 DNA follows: TGTGCCTCCTTGGACAGTTCCTACGAGCAGTACTTC. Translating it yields CASLDSSYEQYF.

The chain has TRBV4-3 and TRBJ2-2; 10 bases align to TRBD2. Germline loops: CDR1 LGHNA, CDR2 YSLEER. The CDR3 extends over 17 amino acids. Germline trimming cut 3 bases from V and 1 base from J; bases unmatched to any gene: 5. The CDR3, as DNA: TGCGCCAGCAGCCATCGGGGACTAGCGATGAACACCGGGGAGCTGTTTTTT. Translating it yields CASSHRGLAMNTGELFF.

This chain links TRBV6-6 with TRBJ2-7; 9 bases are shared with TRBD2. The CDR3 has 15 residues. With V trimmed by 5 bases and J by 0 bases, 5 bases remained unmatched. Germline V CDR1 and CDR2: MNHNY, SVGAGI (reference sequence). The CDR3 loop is CASSSGGTLSYEQYF. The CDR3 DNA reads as TGTGCCAGCAGTAGCGGGGGGACCCTCTCCTACGAGCAGTACTTC.

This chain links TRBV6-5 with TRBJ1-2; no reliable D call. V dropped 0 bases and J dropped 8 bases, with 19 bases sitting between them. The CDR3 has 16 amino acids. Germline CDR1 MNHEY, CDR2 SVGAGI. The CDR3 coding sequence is TGTGCCAGCAGTTACTCGTACGAACAGCCCGAACGGGGCTACACCTTC. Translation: CASSYSYEQPERGYTF.

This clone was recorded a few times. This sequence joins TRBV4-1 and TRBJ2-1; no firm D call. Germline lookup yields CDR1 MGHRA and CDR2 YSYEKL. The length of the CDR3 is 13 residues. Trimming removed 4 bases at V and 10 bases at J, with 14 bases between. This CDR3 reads CASSLPATREQFF. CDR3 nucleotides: TGCGCCAGCAGCCTCCCCGCGACTCGCGAGCAGTTCTTC.

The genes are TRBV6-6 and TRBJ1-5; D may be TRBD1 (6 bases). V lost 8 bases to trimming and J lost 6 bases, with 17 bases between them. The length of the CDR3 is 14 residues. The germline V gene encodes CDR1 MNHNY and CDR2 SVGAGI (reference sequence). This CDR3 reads CASREAGDLQPQHF. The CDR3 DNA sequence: TGTGCCAGCCGAGAGGCAGGGGACCTTCAGCCCCAGCATTTT.

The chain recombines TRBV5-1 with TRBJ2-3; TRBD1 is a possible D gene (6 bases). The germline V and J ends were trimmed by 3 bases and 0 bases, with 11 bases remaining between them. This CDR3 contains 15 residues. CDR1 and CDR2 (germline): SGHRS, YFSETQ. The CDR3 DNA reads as TGCGCCAGCAGCTCGGACAGCTGGAGCACAGATACGCAGTATTTT. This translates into CASSSDSWSTDTQYF.

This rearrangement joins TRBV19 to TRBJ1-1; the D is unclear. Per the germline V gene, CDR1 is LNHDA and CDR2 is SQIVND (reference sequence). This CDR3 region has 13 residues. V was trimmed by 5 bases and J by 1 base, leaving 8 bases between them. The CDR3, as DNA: TGTGCCAGTAGTCCCACGGGGAACACTGAAGCTTTCTTT. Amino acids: CASSPTGNTEAFF.